The 32 T cell receptor beta chains presented below share a single source sample, sequenced in a study of OX40 agonist ivuxolimab in advanced cancers. Assay: immunoSEQ multiplex PCR; the TCRdb copy retains only in-frame clones and omits some. The table records about 70,000 clones, roughly nine tenths of them present only once. Source: CD4+ or CD8+ T cells sorted from blood, taken in a trial of the OX40 agonist ivuxolimab. The receptors shown here come from an adult with an advanced solid tumor such as melanoma, head and neck, liver or kidney cancer.

The V and J genes are TRBV4-1 and TRBJ2-7, with D unclear. Trimming removed 6 bases at V and 4 bases at J, with 10 bases between. The CDR3 is 12 residues long. The V gene's germline CDR1 is MGHRA and CDR2 YSYEKL. This CDR3 reads CASSPGRYEQYF. The DNA for the CDR3 is TGCGCCAGCAGTCCCGGGCGGTACGAGCAGTACTTC.

The V gene is TRBV19, the J gene TRBJ2-6; the D gene is possibly TRBD1 (5 bases). Per germline, CDR1 LNHDA and CDR2 SQIVND (reference sequence). Trimming pared 7 bases from V and 2 bases from J, leaving 15 bases between. This CDR3 is built from 16 residues. The CDR3 DNA is TGTGCCAGTACCATCGGCAGGGTGGCTGGGGCCAACGTCCTGACTTTC. Its translation is CASTIGRVAGANVLTF.

The V gene is TRBV7-9, the J gene TRBJ1-2; D uncertain. CDR3 length: 17 amino acids. Per germline, CDR1 SEHNR and CDR2 FQNEAQ (reference sequence). Between the trimmed V and J ends, which lost 1 base and 0 bases, there was a span of 15 bases. The CDR3 bases are TGTGCCAGCAGCTTAGGCCCCCTTGACTGGGCTAACTATGGCTACACCTTC. This codes for CASSLGPLDWANYGYTF.

V is TRBV21-1 and J is TRBJ1-3; the listed D gene, TRBD1, was not tested against the DNA. TRBV21-1 is shown as a pseudogene. This CDR3 contains 17 residues. The CDR3 here is CASSNLRQGLYGNTIYF. In nucleotides, the CDR3 is TGTGCCAGCAGCAACTTAAGACAGGGGCTTTATGGAAACACCATATATTTT.

The rearrangement links TRBV29-1 to TRBJ2-5, with D uncertain. The CDR3 is 13 amino acids. Trimming cost V 7 bases and J 4 bases, with 16 bases left between them. CDR1 and CDR2 from the germline V gene are SQVTM and ANQGSEA. CDR3 sequence reads: CSGLVGMRETQYF. The CDR3 bases are TGCAGCGGTTTGGTGGGTATGCGAGAGACCCAGTACTTC. The variable domain in full, completed from reference TRBV29-1 and TRBJ2-5, reads SAVISQKPSRDICQRGTSLTIQCQVDSQVTMMFWYRQQPGQSLTLIATANQGSEATYESGFVIDKFPISRPNLTFSTLTVSNMSPEDSSIYLCSGLVGMRETQYFGPGTRLLVL.

This clone was recorded a few times. This chain joins TRBV10-1 and TRBJ1-1; unclear D gene. The CDR3 consists of 13 residues. The V and J ends lost 6 bases and 2 bases respectively, with 10 bases between them. Per the germline V gene, CDR1 is WNHNN and CDR2 is SYGVQD (reference sequence). Here the CDR3 reads CASRETRNTEAFF. CDR3 in DNA: TGCGCCAGCAGGGAGACAAGAAACACTGAAGCTTTCTTT.

The gene calls are TRBV7-9 and TRBJ1-3, with 9 bases fitting TRBD1. The CDR3 is 15 amino acids. V lost 6 bases to trimming and J lost 2 bases; unmatched junction nucleotides: 5. Per the germline V gene, CDR1 is SEHNR and CDR2 is FQNEAQ (reference sequence). This chain's CDR3 is CASSPRQGAGNTIYF. In nucleotides, the CDR3 is TGTGCCAGCAGTCCCAGACAGGGGGCTGGAAACACCATATATTTT.

The rearrangement joins TRBV27 to TRBJ1-6; 9 bases are shared with TRBD1. The CDR3 sequence is 14 residues long. The germline gives CDR1 MNHEY, CDR2 SMNVEV (reference sequence). Trimming cost V 7 bases and J 7 bases; bases outside gene matches: 5. The CDR3 sequence is CASTSGTGNSPLHF. CDR3 coding DNA: TGTGCCAGCACCTCCGGGACAGGGAATTCACCCCTCCACTTT.

The chain combines TRBV5-6 with TRBJ1-1; weak D call: TRBD1 (5 bases). Germline CDR1 is SGHDT and CDR2 is YYEEEE. Trimming removed 2 bases at V and 11 bases at J, with 22 bases between. The CDR3 has 15 amino acids. CDR3 bases: TGTGCCAGCAGCTTCGGGTCGGGGCACAACTTAGGGGCTTTCTTT. Translating it yields CASSFGSGHNLGAFF.

The chain couples TRBV19 to TRBJ2-1; tentatively, D is TRBD2 (6 bases). Deletions cut 0 bases from V and 9 bases from J, with 15 bases between. Per the germline V gene, CDR1 is LNHDA and CDR2 is SQIVND (reference sequence). The CDR3 is made up of 15 amino acids. CDR3 region: CASSIDYEGRGEQFF. The DNA of the CDR3 is TGTGCCAGTAGTATAGATTATGAGGGGCGGGGTGAGCAGTTCTTC.

The chain combines TRBV7-3 with TRBJ2-5; D ambiguous. Germline CDR1 SGHTA, CDR2 FQGTGA. The CDR3 is 12 residues long. The ends were cut back, 3 bases at V and 3 bases at J, with 5 bases in the middle. The CDR3 loop is CASSFGEETQYF. The DNA for the CDR3 is TGTGCCAGCAGCTTTGGGGAAGAGACCCAGTACTTC.

The rearrangement uses TRBV13 and TRBJ2-6; 11 bases are a match to TRBD1. This CDR3 has 19 residues. J lost 1 base, V lost 4 bases, and 9 bases had no gene match. Germline V gene lookup returns CDR1 PRHDT and CDR2 FYEKMQ (reference sequence). CDR3 sequence: CASSSGQGEAQSGANVLTF. The CDR3 nucleotides read TGTGCCAGCAGCTCGGGACAGGGGGAAGCCCAATCTGGGGCCAACGTCCTGACTTTC.

This clone was recorded only once. The chain's CDR3 is CASTGTGFLSGNSPLHF. CDR3 nucleotide sequence: TGTGCCAGCACCGGGACAGGGTTTTTGTCGGGAAATTCACCCCTCCACTTT. V is TRBV5-5 and J is TRBJ1-6; 9 nucleotides agree with TRBD1. Trimming cost V 6 bases and J 7 bases; bases outside gene matches: 14. CDR3 length: 17 amino acids. The germline V gene has CDR1 SGHKS and CDR2 YYEKEE (reference sequence).

V is TRBV9 and J is TRBJ1-4; 7 bases are a match to TRBD1. Germline CDR1 reads SGDLS; CDR2 reads YYNGEE. The CDR3 spans 13 residues. J lost 10 bases, V lost 0 bases, and 3 bases had no gene match. As DNA, the CDR3 is TGTGCCAGCAGCGTAGGGGACAGACTAAAACTGTTTTTT. As protein: CASSVGDRLKLFF.

This rearrangement joins TRBV7-9 to TRBJ2-1, with 12 positions matching TRBD2. The CDR3 is 14 residues long. The V and J ends lost 4 bases and 8 bases, in that order; junction bases with no gene match: 3. Germline V CDR1 and CDR2: SEHNR, FQNEAQ (reference sequence). The CDR3 DNA reads TGTGCCAGCAGCTCTAGCGGGGGGGCCGATGAGCAGTTCTTC. This sequence encodes CASSSSGGADEQFF.

The rearrangement uses TRBV5-8 and TRBJ2-5, with TRBD2 matching over 12 bases. Germline V gives CDR1 SGHTS, CDR2 YDEGEE. The J segment lost 5 bases and the V segment lost 1 base, leaving 12 bases of the junction unmatched. This CDR3 spans 18 amino acids. This chain's CDR3 is CASSLMLAGGPFGETQYF. The CDR3 DNA follows: TGTGCCAGCAGCTTGATGCTAGCGGGGGGGCCCTTCGGGGAGACCCAGTACTTC.

The chain uses TRBV5-1 and TRBJ2-3; D gene unclear. This CDR3 has 13 amino acids. Trimming shortened V by 4 bases and J by 0 bases, and 6 bases separated the two germline ends. CDR1 SGHRS and CDR2 YFSETQ come from the germline V gene. CDR3 amino acids: CASSLGSTDTQYF. The CDR3 nucleotides read TGCGCCAGCAGCCTAGGCAGCACAGATACGCAGTATTTT.

This chain links TRBV5-4 with TRBJ2-1; unclear D gene. This CDR3 is 15 amino acids long. Germline lookup yields CDR1 SGHNT and CDR2 YYREEE (reference sequence). V lost 4 bases and J lost 0, with 11 bases in between. CDR3 protein: CASSDPTGSYNEQFF. Written as DNA, the CDR3 is TGTGCCAGCAGCGATCCAACGGGCTCCTACAATGAGCAGTTCTTC.

The chain is built from TRBV19 and TRBJ1-2, with 9 bases that match TRBD1. CDR1 is LNHDA and CDR2 is SQIVND in the germline V gene (reference sequence). V was pared by 9 bases and J by 0 bases, with 11 bases of the junction left unmatched. CDR3 length equals 16 residues. The CDR3 sequence is CASLITGGNSNYGYTF. In nucleotides, the CDR3 is TGTGCCAGCCTTATAACAGGGGGCAATTCTAACTATGGCTACACCTTC.

V gene TRBV7-9 combines with J gene TRBJ2-7; 11 nucleotides line up with TRBD2. The V segment lost 5 bases and the J segment 6 bases; nucleotides outside the gene matches: 6. CDR3 length equals 14 residues. Germline V gene data show CDR1 as SEHNR and CDR2 as FQNEAQ (reference sequence). The CDR3 nucleotides read TGTGCCAGCAGCCCGACTAGCGGGGATCTCGAGCAGTACTTC. Residues: CASSPTSGDLEQYF.

The chain employs TRBV5-6 and TRBJ2-7, with TRBD1 identical over 7 bases. Germline loops: CDR1 SGHDT, CDR2 YYEEEE. V lost 2 bases, J lost 6 bases, and 8 bases stayed unmatched. There are 14 residues in the CDR3. The CDR3 DNA is TGTGCCAGCAGCTTCGGGACAGAATCTCTCGAGCAGTACTTC. Protein sequence: CASSFGTESLEQYF.

The chain recombines TRBV30 with TRBJ1-2; 10 positions agree with TRBD1. The CDR3 totals 12 residues. V dropped 4 bases and J dropped 6; count of bases not matched to a gene: 2. CDR1 is GTSNPN, CDR2 SVGIG, per germline (reference sequence). The CDR3 here is CAWKGQGNGYTF. The CDR3 bases are TGTGCCTGGAAGGGACAGGGGAATGGCTACACCTTC.

The chain employs TRBV5-6 and TRBJ2-7, with a tentative D call TRBD1 (7 bases). Trimming removed 4 bases at V and 0 bases at J, with 14 bases between. The CDR3 contains 15 residues. The germline V gene encodes CDR1 SGHDT and CDR2 YYEEEE. CDR3 in DNA: TGTGCCAGCAGCGTGGGGGGACAGCGCTCCTACGAGCAGTACTTC. Encoded protein: CASSVGGQRSYEQYF.

The genes are TRBV2 and TRBJ2-5; TRBD2 agrees at 11 bases. This CDR3 contains 14 residues. The ends lost 10 bases at V and 4 bases at J; junction bases unmatched: 8. Germline V gives CDR1 SNHLY, CDR2 FYNNEI. CDR3 sequence (DNA): TGTGCCATTCAATATCTAGCGGGGGGAGAGACCCAGTACTTC. Its translation is CAIQYLAGGETQYF.

J is TRBJ2-3 and V is TRBV9; D is unresolved. The CDR3 runs 15 residues. In germline, CDR1 is SGDLS, CDR2 YYNGEE. Trimming cost V 4 bases and J 1 base, with 13 bases left between them. The CDR3 reads CASSSRGIGTDTQYF. As DNA, the CDR3 is TGTGCCAGCAGCTCCCGCGGTATAGGCACAGATACGCAGTATTTT.

This clone was seen once. The rearrangement links TRBV7-9 to TRBJ2-3, with 10 nucleotides matching TRBD2. The CDR3 extends over 16 amino acids. Germline V gene data show CDR1 as SEHNR and CDR2 as FQNEAQ (reference sequence). V was clipped by 1 base and J by 4 bases; unmatched bases: 5. In DNA, the CDR3 is TGTGCCAGCAGCTTAGTAAGCGGGGGGGCATCAGATACGCAGTATTTT. Protein product: CASSLVSGGASDTQYF.

The CDR3 loop reads CASSLLQGITDTQYF. CDR3 bases: TGTGCCAGCAGCTTGCTACAGGGGATCACAGATACGCAGTATTTT. This chain uses TRBV7-2 with TRBJ2-3; 7 nucleotides line up with TRBD1. Germline V gene data show CDR1 as SGHTA and CDR2 as FQGNSA. J gave up 2 bases and V 3 bases, and 5 bases lay outside the gene matches. This CDR3 spans 15 amino acids.

The chain carries TRBV6-1 and TRBJ1-4; D is possibly TRBD1 (5 bases). The germline gives CDR1 MNHNS, CDR2 SASEGT. The V end lost 4 bases, the J end lost 2 bases, and 11 bases lay between the germline ends. This CDR3 contains 15 residues. The CDR3 spells CASSADWGTNEKLFF. CDR3 bases: TGTGCCAGCAGTGCCGACTGGGGGACTAATGAAAAACTGTTTTTT.

The chain employs TRBV7-8 and TRBJ1-2; no reliable D call. This CDR3 comprises 18 residues. Trimming removed 1 base from V and 0 bases from J, with 18 bases in between. Germline-derived CDR1 and CDR2 are SGHVS and FQNEAQ. The CDR3 spells CASSLGVTEPLANYGYTF. The CDR3 nucleotides read TGTGCCAGCAGCTTAGGTGTGACGGAGCCCTTAGCTAACTATGGCTACACCTTC. Combining the CDR3 with reference TRBV7-8 and TRBJ1-2 gives the whole variable domain GAGVSQSPRYKVAKRGQDVALRCDPISGHVSLFWYQQALGQGPEFLTYFQNEAQLDKSGLPSDRFFAERPEGSVSTLKIQRTQQEDSAVYLCASSLGVTEPLANYGYTFGSGTRLTVV.

This clone was seen a single time. Here the CDR3 reads CASSYAQGADEQFF. The CDR3 nucleotides read TGTGCCAGCAGTTACGCCCAGGGGGCAGATGAGCAGTTCTTC. The J gene is TRBJ2-1, the V gene TRBV6-5; TRBD1 matches at 8 bases. This CDR3 is 14 amino acids long. V was pared by 2 bases and J by 8 bases, with 5 bases of the junction left unmatched. Looked up from germline, CDR1 is MNHEY and CDR2 is SVGAGI.

This rearrangement joins TRBV30 to TRBJ1-5, with TRBD1 matching over 7 bases. The CDR3 spans 15 residues. J was trimmed by 2 bases and V by 5 bases; bases with no gene match: 9. CDR1 and CDR2 from the germline V gene are GTSNPN and SVGIG (reference sequence). The CDR3 here is CAWGPGTAGNQPQHF. CDR3 nucleotide sequence: TGTGCCTGGGGACCCGGGACAGCAGGCAATCAGCCCCAGCATTTT.

The rearrangement links TRBV9 to TRBJ1-2, with D perhaps TRBD1 (5 bases). CDR3 length: 15 amino acids. Germline V CDR1 and CDR2: SGDLS, YYNGEE. V dropped 0 bases and J dropped 5 bases, with 14 bases sitting between them. CDR3 coding DNA: TGTGCCAGCAGCGTAGATCGAGGGGCGAAGTATGGCTACACCTTC. Residues: CASSVDRGAKYGYTF.